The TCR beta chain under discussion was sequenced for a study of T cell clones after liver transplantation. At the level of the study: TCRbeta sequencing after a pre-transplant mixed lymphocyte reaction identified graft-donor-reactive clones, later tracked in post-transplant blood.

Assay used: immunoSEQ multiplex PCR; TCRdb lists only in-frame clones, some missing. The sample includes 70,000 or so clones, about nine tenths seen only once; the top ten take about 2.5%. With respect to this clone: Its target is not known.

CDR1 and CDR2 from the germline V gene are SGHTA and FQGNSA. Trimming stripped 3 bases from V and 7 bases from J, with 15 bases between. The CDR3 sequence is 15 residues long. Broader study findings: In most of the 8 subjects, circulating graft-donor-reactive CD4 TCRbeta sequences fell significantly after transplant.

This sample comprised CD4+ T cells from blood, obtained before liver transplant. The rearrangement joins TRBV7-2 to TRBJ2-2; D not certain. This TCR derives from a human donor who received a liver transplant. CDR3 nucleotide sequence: TGTGCCAGCAGCTTTGGTAGCAGGTCGGTCGGGGAGCTGTTTTTT. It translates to CASSFGSRSVGELFF.